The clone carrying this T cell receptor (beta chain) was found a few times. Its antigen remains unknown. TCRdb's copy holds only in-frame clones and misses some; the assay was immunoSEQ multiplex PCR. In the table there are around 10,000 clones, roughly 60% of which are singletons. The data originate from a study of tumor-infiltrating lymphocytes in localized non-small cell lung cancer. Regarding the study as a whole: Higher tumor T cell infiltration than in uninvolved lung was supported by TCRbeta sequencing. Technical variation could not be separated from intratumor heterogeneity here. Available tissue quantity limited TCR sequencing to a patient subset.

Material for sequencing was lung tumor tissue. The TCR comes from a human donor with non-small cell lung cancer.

Here the CDR3 reads CASSIAGEVGELFF. CDR3 nucleotide sequence: TGTGCCAGTAGTATAGCGGGGGAGGTCGGGGAGCTGTTTTTT. The V gene is TRBV19, the J gene TRBJ2-2, with D maybe TRBD2 (6 bases). CDR1 and CDR2 (germline): LNHDA, SQIVND (reference sequence). The CDR3 sequence is 14 residues long. V lost 1 base and J lost 7, with 10 bases in between. The full variable domain, completed using reference TRBV19 and TRBJ2-2, is DGGITQSPKYLFRKEGQNVTLSCEQNLNHDAMYWYRQDPGQGLRLIYYSQIVNDFQKGDIAEGYSVSREKKESFPLTVTSAQKNPTAFYLCASSIAGEVGELFFGEGSRLTVL.